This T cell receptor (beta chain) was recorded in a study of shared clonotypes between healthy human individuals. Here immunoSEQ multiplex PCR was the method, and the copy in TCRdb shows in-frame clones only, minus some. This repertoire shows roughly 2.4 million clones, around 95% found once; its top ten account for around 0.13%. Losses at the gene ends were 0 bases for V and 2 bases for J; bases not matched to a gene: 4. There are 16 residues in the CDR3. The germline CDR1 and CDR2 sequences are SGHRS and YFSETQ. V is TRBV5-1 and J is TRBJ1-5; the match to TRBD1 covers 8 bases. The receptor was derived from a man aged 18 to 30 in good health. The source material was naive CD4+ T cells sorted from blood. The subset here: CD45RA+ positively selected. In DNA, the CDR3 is TGCGCCAGCAGCTTGGGGGCGACAGGGGGCAATCAGCCCCAGCATTTT. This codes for CASSLGATGGNQPQHF.